The rows below give T cell receptor beta chains drawn from one sample of a study of cytomegalovirus exposure and HLA in healthy donors. Generated by immunoSEQ multiplex PCR, the TCRdb table keeps only in-frame clones and is missing some. Altogether roughly 120,000 clones are present, 85% to 90% being singletons, with the ten largest covering approximately 1.4%. Sequencing was performed on PBMCs. These receptors were collected from a woman in her twenties or thirties in good health and CMV-seropositive. Both conserved end residues are part of each CDR3. The D gene is left open where the match is weak. A clone size is listed for some rows: how often the clone was seen (once, few, many), or a class if it is expanded.

J | size | D | V | DNA | CDR3
TRBJ1-2 | - | - | TRBV7-2 | TGTGCCAGCAGCTTAGGTTCAGGCTATGGCTACACCTTC | CASSLGSGYGYTF
TRBJ2-1 | - | TRBD2 | TRBV11-2 | TGTGCCAGCAGCCCAACTAGCGGGAGTCTCGATGAGCAGTTCTTC | CASSPTSGSLDEQFF
TRBJ2-1 | - | - | TRBV7-2 | TGTGCCAGCAGCTACGTTCCTAGGTATGAGCAGTTCTTC | CASSYVPRYEQFF
TRBJ1-2 | few | - | TRBV5-4 | TGTGCCAGCAGCTCCGAGGGCCCCTGGAGAGGCTACACCTTC | CASSSEGPWRGYTF
TRBJ2-5 | - | TRBD1 | TRBV6-1 | TGTGCCAGCAGTGGGGGACAGGGGGGACAAGAGACCCAGTACTTC | CASSGGQGGQETQYF
TRBJ2-3 | - | TRBD2 | TRBV28 | TGTGCCAGCAGTTCCACCGGACTAGCGGGAGGCACAGATACGCAGTATTTT | CASSSTGLAGGTDTQYF
TRBJ2-3 | - | - | TRBV5-1 | TGCGCCAGCACCCGCGGGCTCTCTCTCGATACGCAGTATTTT | CASTRGLSLDTQYF
TRBJ2-7 | - | - | TRBV27 | TGTGCCAGCAGTTACGCGGGCAGGACCTACGAGCAGTACTTC | CASSYAGRTYEQYF
TRBJ1-1 | - | - | TRBV11-2 | TGTGCCAGCAGCTCAACCCCGCGGGGGGGCACTGAAGCTTTCTTT | CASSSTPRGGTEAFF
TRBJ1-1 | - | TRBD1 | TRBV6-5 | TGTGCCAGCAGACTTACCGGGACAGTTACTGAAGCTTTCTTT | CASRLTGTVTEAFF
TRBJ2-6 | - | - | TRBV6-5 | TGTGCCAGCAGTTCTAACAGGCGTGGCGGGGCCAACGTCCTGACTTTC | CASSSNRRGGANVLTF
TRBJ2-7 | - | - | TRBV30 | TGTGCCTGGAGTGTCCTACAGGGCTACGAGCAGTACTTC | CAWSVLQGYEQYF
TRBJ2-7 | - | TRBD1 | TRBV18 | TGTGCCAGCTCACCAGGGACAGACTCCTACGAGCAGTACTTC | CASSPGTDSYEQYF
TRBJ1-6 | - | - | TRBV9 | TGTGCCAGCAGCGTAGCAAATTCACCCCTCCACTTT | CASSVANSPLHF
TRBJ2-5 | - | TRBD1 | TRBV5-4 | TGTGCCAGCAGTGACAGGGATAAAGAGACCCAGTACTTC | CASSDRDKETQYF
TRBJ2-1 | - | - | TRBV7-9 | TGTGCCAGCAGCTTATGGGCCACAGGGAAAAATGAGCAGTTCTTC | CASSLWATGKNEQFF
TRBJ2-1 | - | - | TRBV12-5 | TGTGCTAGTGGTTTGTTAGGACAGTCGGGAATGCAGTTCTTC | CASGLLGQSGMQFF
TRBJ2-1 | - | TRBD1 | TRBV7-9 | TGTGCCAGCAGCCAAACACCGGGACAGGGGGCGAAAAATGAGCAGTTCTTC | CASSQTPGQGAKNEQFF
TRBJ2-1 | - | TRBD2 | TRBV10-2 | TGCGCCAGCAGGCCTTTGGGTAGCGGGAGTGGCCATGAGCAGTTCTTC | CASRPLGSGSGHEQFF
TRBJ2-2 | - | - | TRBV6-1 | TGTGCCGGCTGCCCGACGAGGACCGGGGAGCTGTTTTTT | CAGCPTRTGELFF
TRBJ1-3 | - | TRBD1 | TRBV6-5 | TGTGCCAGCAGTCTTTCGACAGGGAAGGGAAACACCATATATTTT | CASSLSTGKGNTIYF
TRBJ1-4 | - | - | TRBV13 | TGTGCCAGCAGCCTTAGAGGGCTGCGGGAAAAACTGTTTTTT | CASSLRGLREKLFF
TRBJ1-1 | - | - | TRBV7-7 | TGTGCCAGCAGCTTAGTTAAGGGGCAGGAAGCTTTCTTT | CASSLVKGQEAFF
TRBJ1-1 | - | - | TRBV12-5 | TGTGCTAGTGGTTTTTCCGACACTGAAGCTTTCTTT | CASGFSDTEAFF
TRBJ2-7 | - | - | TRBV27 | TGTGCCGCCACTAGTCCTGGGCGGGAGCAGTACTTC | CAATSPGREQYF
TRBJ2-7 | - | - | TRBV5-6 | TGTGCCAGCAGCTTGGGGGGCGTCTCCTACGAGCAGTACTTC | CASSLGGVSYEQYF
TRBJ2-1 | - | - | TRBV7-2 | TGTGCCAGCAGCTTAATCTCATCAGGCGTCCGGACCTACAATGAGCAGTTCTTC | CASSLISSGVRTYNEQFF
TRBJ1-2 | - | - | TRBV28 | TGTGCCAGCAGTTTATTAGGGGGGGCGCGTGGCTACACCTTC | CASSLLGGARGYTF
TRBJ2-7 | once | - | TRBV28 | TGTGCCAGCAGTTTCGCTATCTCGACTACCGAGCAGTACTTC | CASSFAISTTEQYF
TRBJ2-7 | - | - | TRBV30 | TGTGCCTGGAGTGATCAATTGGAGGGTCGCGAGCAGTACTTC | CAWSDQLEGREQYF
TRBJ2-3 | - | - | TRBV5-6 | TGTGCCAGCAGCTCTGGACTGAGCCGCCTGACGCAGTATTTT | CASSSGLSRLTQYF
TRBJ2-2 | - | - | TRBV25-1 | TGTGCCAGCAGTGACTACCCAACCCACGGGGAGCTGTTTTTT | CASSDYPTHGELFF
TRBJ2-3 | - | TRBD2 | TRBV7-3 | TGTGCCAGCAGCTTGGGACTAGCGGGAGTTATAGGGAGGGGTACGCAGTATTTT | CASSLGLAGVIGRGTQYF
TRBJ2-1 | - | TRBD2 | TRBV6-1 | TGTGCCAGCAGTGTAGAACTAGCGGGCCTAAGCTCCTACAATGAGCAGTTCTTC | CASSVELAGLSSYNEQFF
TRBJ1-1 | - | TRBD1 | TRBV2 | TGTGCCAGCAGTGACGAGACAGGGATTGAAGCTTTCTTT | CASSDETGIEAFF
TRBJ2-5 | - | - | TRBV25-1 | TGTGCCAGCAGTGAATATAGTGTGGGAGAAGAGACCCAGTACTTC | CASSEYSVGEETQYF
TRBJ2-7 | few | - | TRBV11-2 | TGTGCCAGCAGCAGCGGGACAAGCCTATACGAGCAGTACTTC | CASSSGTSLYEQYF
TRBJ2-5 | once | - | TRBV6-6 | TGTGCCAGCTCCCGGGAGCAACGAGAGACCCAGTACTTC | CASSREQRETQYF
TRBJ1-2 | - | - | TRBV9 | TGTGCCAGCAGCGTCGGGACTAACTATGGCTACACCTTC | CASSVGTNYGYTF
TRBJ2-1 | - | - | TRBV4-3 | TGCGCCAGCAGCCCCTATTCCTACAATGAGCAGTTCTTC | CASSPYSYNEQFF
TRBJ1-5 | - | - | TRBV7-9 | TGTGCCAGCAGCTTAAGGACTTATAGCAATCAGCCCCAGCATTTT | CASSLRTYSNQPQHF
TRBJ2-7 | - | TRBD1 | TRBV7-9 | TGTGCCAGCAGCGCCTCCGGGACAGGGGACAACGAGCAGTACTTC | CASSASGTGDNEQYF
TRBJ1-5 | - | - | TRBV5-1 | TGCGCCAGCAGAGAGGGGGTCGGCGTGGGTCAGCCCCAGCATTTT | CASREGVGVGQPQHF
TRBJ1-4 | - | - | TRBV28 | TGTGCCAGCAGCCCGGGGGGAAAACTGTTTTTT | CASSPGGKLFF
TRBJ2-5 | - | TRBD2 | TRBV7-2 | TGTGCCAGCAGCTTACAAGCGGGACCGGAGACCCAGTACTTC | CASSLQAGPETQYF
TRBJ2-1 | - | TRBD1 | TRBV5-1 | TGCGCCAGCAGCTTGGGACAGGGGTTGAATGAGCAGTTCTTC | CASSLGQGLNEQFF
TRBJ2-5 | medium-sized | TRBD2 | TRBV7-2 | TGTGCCAGCAGCGTGGCCACTAGCGGTGTGGGGACCCAGTACTTC | CASSVATSGVGTQYF
TRBJ1-2 | - | TRBD1 | TRBV5-1 | TGCGCCAGCAGCCGGGGACAGGGAGAGCGCTACACCTTC | CASSRGQGERYTF
TRBJ2-5 | - | TRBD1 | TRBV11-1 | TGTGCCAGCAGCTTAGCGGGGGGACAGGGGAAGGAGACCCAGTACTTC | CASSLAGGQGKETQYF
TRBJ2-5 | - | TRBD1 | TRBV11-3 | TGTGCCAGCAGCCGCCGGACAGGAAGCCAAGAGACCCAGTACTTC | CASSRRTGSQETQYF
TRBJ2-6 | - | TRBD1 | TRBV5-6 | TGTGCCAGCAGCACAGGGGGCGCTGGGGCCAACGTCCTGACTTTC | CASSTGGAGANVLTF
TRBJ2-3 | - | TRBD1 | TRBV4-3 | TGCGCCAGCAGCCAAGACCCCGGACAGGCCCCGAGGACAGATACGCAGTATTTT | CASSQDPGQAPRTDTQYF
TRBJ2-3 | - | TRBD1 | TRBV6-6 | TGTGCCAGCGGAAACAGGGGGGATGGAGATACGCAGTATTTT | CASGNRGDGDTQYF
TRBJ2-3 | - | - | TRBV12-2 | TGTGCAAGTCGCTTAGATAGGGGGCGCAAAACAGATACGCAGTATTTT | CASRLDRGRKTDTQYF
TRBJ2-1 | - | TRBD2 | TRBV10-3 | TGTGCCATCAGTGAGTCGGACGGGGGGAACAATGAGCAGTTCTTC | CAISESDGGNNEQFF
TRBJ2-7 | few | TRBD1 | TRBV6-1 | TGTGCCAGCAACCCCCGTGGGGACAGTTACGAGCAGTACTTC | CASNPRGDSYEQYF
TRBJ1-4 | - | - | TRBV19 | TGTGCCAGTAGTCCCTTCGGGGAAAAACTGTTTTTT | CASSPFGEKLFF
TRBJ2-7 | - | - | TRBV11-2 | TGTGCCAGCAGCTTCGGTGGCGAGCAGTACTTC | CASSFGGEQYF
TRBJ1-1 | - | - | TRBV14 | TGTGCCAGCAGCCAAGTGGGGGGCACTGAAGCTTTCTTT | CASSQVGGTEAFF
TRBJ2-7 | - | TRBD1 | TRBV5-6 | TGTGCCAGCAGCTCGGGACAGGGAACCTACGAGCAGTACTTC | CASSSGQGTYEQYF